A single sample is the source of the 5 T cell receptor beta chains below, sequenced in a study of neurological immune-mediated disorders. In TCRdb, the 5' RACE reads were re-called with MiXCR into one record per CDR3 protein. The sample lists roughly 80,000 distinct CDR3 sequences; about 9.4% were seen once. The sample taken for sequencing was PBMCs. The receptors derive from a man between 45 and 60 years old in good health.

This clonotype has at least ten counts. This chain links TRBV4-3 with TRBJ2-3; 12 nucleotides match TRBD2. The J segment lost 7 bases and the V segment lost 0 bases, leaving 2 bases of the junction unmatched. The germline CDR1 and CDR2 sequences are LGHNA and YSLEER. This CDR3 has 15 amino acids. CDR3 DNA: TGCGCCAGCAGCCAAGAACTAGCGGGAGGCTATACGCAGTATTTT. Its protein is CASSQELAGGYTQYF.

In its sample, this clonotype was seen many times. V usage is TRBV12-3 or TRBV12-4 and J usage is TRBJ1-2; tentatively, D is TRBD1 (5 bases). The ends were cut back, 5 bases at V and 0 bases at J, with 13 bases in the middle. The CDR3 contains 15 residues. The CDR3 region is CASSLAGRANYGYTF. Written as DNA, the CDR3 is TGTGCCAGCAGTCTTGCAGGCAGGGCTAACTATGGCTACACCTTC.

This clonotype has at least ten counts. This sequence joins TRBV5-4 and TRBJ2-5; possibly TRBD1 for D (5 bases). V lost 2 bases and J lost 2, with 10 bases in between. The germline gives CDR1 SGHNT, CDR2 YYREEE (reference sequence). The CDR3 extends over 14 amino acids. DNA for the CDR3: TGTGCCAGCAGCTTCCTGGGGCAGCAAGAGACCCAGTACTTC. It encodes CASSFLGQQETQYF. Based on the CDR3 plus reference TRBV5-4 and TRBJ2-5, the full variable domain is ETGVTQSPTHLIKTRGQQVTLRCSSQSGHNTVSWYQQALGQGPQFIFQYYREEENGRGNFPPRFSGLQFPNYSSELNVNALELDDSALYLCASSFLGQQETQYFGPGTRLLVL.

This clonotype was seen at least ten times. V gene TRBV6-5 combines with J gene TRBJ2-2, with 12 positions matching TRBD2. J lost 4 bases, V lost 0 bases, and 6 bases had no gene match. The CDR3 is 18 amino acids. Germline V gene sequence: CDR1 MNHEY, CDR2 SVGAGI. The CDR3 is CASSYSKLAGGLTGELFF. The CDR3 region has the DNA TGTGCCAGCAGTTACTCGAAACTAGCGGGAGGACTCACCGGGGAGCTGTTTTTT.

The CDR3 DNA reads TGTGCCAGCAGACCGGGACAGGGGAGAGCTGAAGCTTTCTTT. The encoded protein is CASRPGQGRAEAFF. The V gene is TRBV7-9, the J gene TRBJ1-1, with 10 bases aligning to TRBD1. The germline CDR1 and CDR2 sequences are SEHNR and FQNEAQ (reference sequence). V lost 6 bases to trimming and J lost 6 bases; unmatched junction nucleotides: 7. There are 14 residues in the CDR3.